A selection of T cell receptor beta chains follows, all from one sample in a study of human T cells and chemical hapten exposure. Via MiXCR, TCRdb re-called the RACE reads, giving one row per CDR3 protein. The sample has 65,000 to 95,000 distinct CDR3 sequences; 8.5% to 9.5% are singletons. The specimen sequenced was whole blood. These receptors were taken from a female donor in good health. Some clones in this sample may be carry-over from other donors' samples. Both conserved end residues are part of each CDR3. A D gene is named only where the DNA matches it firmly. Expanded clones are given a class, and other clones once, few, many or no size at all.

V gene: TRBV20-1
J gene: TRBJ2-1
clone size: few
D gene: TRBD1
CDR3 DNA: TGCAGTGCTAGAGTCCTGGACAGGGACAATGAGCAGTTCTTC
CDR3 protein: CSARVLDRDNEQFF

V gene: TRBV7-9
J gene: TRBJ1-2
clone size: many
D gene: TRBD1
CDR3 DNA: TGTGCCAGCAGCTCCGGACAGGAACAAGGCTACACCTTC
CDR3 protein: CASSSGQEQGYTF

V gene: TRBV2
J gene: TRBJ2-7
clone size: .
D gene: .
CDR3 DNA: TGTGCCAGCAGTGAAGGATATTCCTACGAGCAGTACTTC
CDR3 protein: CASSEGYSYEQYF

V gene: TRBV6-2/TRBV6-3
J gene: TRBJ1-1
clone size: few
D gene: .
CDR3 DNA: TGTGCCAGCAGTTCGAGAACAGGGTCCACTGAAGCTTTCTTT
CDR3 protein: CASSSRTGSTEAFF

V gene: TRBV12-3/TRBV12-4
J gene: TRBJ2-7
clone size: .
D gene: .
CDR3 DNA: TGTGCCAGCAGCTCGGACGGGGAGTCCTACGAGCAGTACTTC
CDR3 protein: CASSSDGESYEQYF

V gene: TRBV3-1
J gene: TRBJ2-4
clone size: few
D gene: .
CDR3 DNA: TGTGCCAGCAGCCAACTCCCCGGCTCAGCCAAAAACATTCAGTACTTC
CDR3 protein: CASSQLPGSAKNIQYF

V gene: TRBV5-1
J gene: TRBJ2-7
clone size: many
D gene: TRBD2
CDR3 DNA: TGCGCCAGCAGCGATGCGGGGGTCAACTCCTACGAGCAGTACTTC
CDR3 protein: CASSDAGVNSYEQYF

V gene: TRBV7-2
J gene: TRBJ1-5
clone size: many
D gene: .
CDR3 DNA: TGTGCCAGCAGCCACCCTCTGGAGCCCCAGCATTTT
CDR3 protein: CASSHPLEPQHF

V gene: TRBV25-1
J gene: TRBJ2-7
clone size: few
D gene: TRBD1
CDR3 DNA: TGTGCCAGCAGTGACCCCCGGACAGGGGGCTACGAGCAGTACTTC
CDR3 protein: CASSDPRTGGYEQYF

V gene: TRBV28
J gene: TRBJ1-5
clone size: many
D gene: .
CDR3 DNA: TGTGCCAGCAGCCGCGAAATGGCCAGCTATAGCAATCAGCCCCAGCATTTT
CDR3 protein: CASSREMASYSNQPQHF

V gene: TRBV7-8
J gene: TRBJ2-3
clone size: many
D gene: .
CDR3 DNA: TGTGCCAGCTCCCCTTTGGCTAGCACAGATACGCAGTATTTT
CDR3 protein: CASSPLASTDTQYF

V gene: TRBV20-1
J gene: TRBJ2-1
clone size: few
D gene: TRBD1
CDR3 DNA: TGCAGTGGGGGACAGGGACGCTTTACCTACAATGAGCAGTTCTTC
CDR3 protein: CSGGQGRFTYNEQFF

V gene: TRBV7-2
J gene: TRBJ2-3
clone size: once
D gene: TRBD2
CDR3 DNA: TGTGCCAACAGCCCCATCCCGGGACTAGCCCCAGATACGCAGTATTTT
CDR3 protein: CANSPIPGLAPDTQYF

V gene: TRBV10-3
J gene: TRBJ2-7
clone size: many
D gene: TRBD1
CDR3 DNA: TGTGCCATCAGTGACCCATTAAAGACAGGGGCCTACGAGCAGTACTTC
CDR3 protein: CAISDPLKTGAYEQYF

V gene: TRBV2
J gene: TRBJ1-2
clone size: .
D gene: .
CDR3 DNA: TGTGCCAGCAGTGAGGGACCCAGGTATGGCTACACCTTC
CDR3 protein: CASSEGPRYGYTF

V gene: TRBV7-2
J gene: TRBJ2-3
clone size: .
D gene: TRBD2
CDR3 DNA: TGTGCCAGCAGCCCAGAAGCGGGGGGACCCCGTACGCAGTATTTT
CDR3 protein: CASSPEAGGPRTQYF

V gene: TRBV20-1
J gene: TRBJ1-2
clone size: few
D gene: .
CDR3 DNA: TGCAGTGCTAGTTTTGGCTACACCTTC
CDR3 protein: CSASFGYTF

V gene: TRBV6-5
J gene: TRBJ1-6
clone size: few
D gene: .
CDR3 DNA: TGTGCCAGCAGTAAAGGGTTGGGGAATTCACCCCTCCACTTT
CDR3 protein: CASSKGLGNSPLHF

V gene: TRBV5-1
J gene: TRBJ2-1
clone size: many
D gene: TRBD2
CDR3 DNA: TGCGCCAGCAGCATATATCAGCGGGGGGATGACTACAATGAGCAGTTCTTC
CDR3 protein: CASSIYQRGDDYNEQFF

V gene: TRBV5-4
J gene: TRBJ2-6
clone size: .
D gene: .
CDR3 DNA: TGTGCCAGCAGCTTGGACCTCTCTGGGGCCAACGTCCTGACTTTC
CDR3 protein: CASSLDLSGANVLTF

V gene: TRBV28
J gene: TRBJ2-7
clone size: .
D gene: .
CDR3 DNA: TGTGCCAGCAGTTCACCGGCTCGCGAGCAGTACTTC
CDR3 protein: CASSSPAREQYF